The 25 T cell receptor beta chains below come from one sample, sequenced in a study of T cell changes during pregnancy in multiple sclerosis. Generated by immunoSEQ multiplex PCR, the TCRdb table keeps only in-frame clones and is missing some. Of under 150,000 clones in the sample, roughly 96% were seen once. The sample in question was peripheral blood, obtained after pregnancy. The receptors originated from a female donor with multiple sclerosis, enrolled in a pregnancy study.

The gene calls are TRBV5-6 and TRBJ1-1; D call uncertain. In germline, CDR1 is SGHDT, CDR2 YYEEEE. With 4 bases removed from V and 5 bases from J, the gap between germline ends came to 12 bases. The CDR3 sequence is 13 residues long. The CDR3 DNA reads TGTGCCAGCAGCCGGGTCGGACTGACTGAAGCTTTCTTT. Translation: CASSRVGLTEAFF.

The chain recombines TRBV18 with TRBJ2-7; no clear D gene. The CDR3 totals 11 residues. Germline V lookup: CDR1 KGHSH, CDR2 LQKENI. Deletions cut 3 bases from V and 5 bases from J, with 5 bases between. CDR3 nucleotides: TGTGCCAGCTCACCTTCCGACGAGCAGTACTTC. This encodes CASSPSDEQYF.

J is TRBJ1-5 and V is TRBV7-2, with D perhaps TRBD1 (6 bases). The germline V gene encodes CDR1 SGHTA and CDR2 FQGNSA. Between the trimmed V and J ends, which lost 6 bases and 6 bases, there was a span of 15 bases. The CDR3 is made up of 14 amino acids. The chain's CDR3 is CASSLGGAAQPQHF. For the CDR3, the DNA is TGTGCCAGCAGTCTGGGGGGGGCGGCTCAGCCCCAGCATTTT.

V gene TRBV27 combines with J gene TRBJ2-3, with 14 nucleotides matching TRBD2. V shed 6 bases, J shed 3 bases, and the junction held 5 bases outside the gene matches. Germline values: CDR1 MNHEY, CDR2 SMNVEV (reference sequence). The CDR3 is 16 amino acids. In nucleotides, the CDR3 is TGTGCCAGCAGGCCGACTAGCGGGAGGGAAACAGATACGCAGTATTTT. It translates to CASRPTSGRETDTQYF.

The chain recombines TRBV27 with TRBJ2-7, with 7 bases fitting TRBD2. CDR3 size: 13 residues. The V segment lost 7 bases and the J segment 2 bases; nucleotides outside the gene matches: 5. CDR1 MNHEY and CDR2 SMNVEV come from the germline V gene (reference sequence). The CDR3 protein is CASIGRTTYEQYF. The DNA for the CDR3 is TGTGCCAGCATCGGGAGGACGACCTACGAGCAGTACTTC.

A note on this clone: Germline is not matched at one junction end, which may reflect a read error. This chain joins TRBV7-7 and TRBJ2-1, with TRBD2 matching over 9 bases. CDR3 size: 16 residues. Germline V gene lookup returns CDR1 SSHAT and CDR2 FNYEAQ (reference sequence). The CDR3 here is CASSPTGTSFSNEQFF. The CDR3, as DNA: TGTGCTAGCAGCCCAACCGGGACTAGCTTCTCCAATGAGCAGTTCTTC.

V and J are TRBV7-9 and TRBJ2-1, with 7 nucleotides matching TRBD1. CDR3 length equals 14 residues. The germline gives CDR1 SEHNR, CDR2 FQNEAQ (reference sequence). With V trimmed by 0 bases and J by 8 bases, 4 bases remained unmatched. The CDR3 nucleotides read TGTGCCAGCAGCTTAGCGGGACAGTCCTATGAGCAGTTCTTC. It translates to CASSLAGQSYEQFF.

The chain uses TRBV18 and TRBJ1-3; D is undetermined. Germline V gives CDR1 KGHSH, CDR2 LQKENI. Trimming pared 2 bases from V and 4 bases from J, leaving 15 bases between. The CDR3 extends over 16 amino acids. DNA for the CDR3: TGTGCCAGCTCACCATCAGCCGGGGTGTACGGAAACACCATATATTTT. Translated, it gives CASSPSAGVYGNTIYF.

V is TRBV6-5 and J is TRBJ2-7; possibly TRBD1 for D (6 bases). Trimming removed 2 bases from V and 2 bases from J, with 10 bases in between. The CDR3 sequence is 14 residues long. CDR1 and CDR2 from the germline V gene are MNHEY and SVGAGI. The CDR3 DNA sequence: TGTGCCAGCAGTTACAGGGGGTCGACCTACGAGCAGTACTTC. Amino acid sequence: CASSYRGSTYEQYF.

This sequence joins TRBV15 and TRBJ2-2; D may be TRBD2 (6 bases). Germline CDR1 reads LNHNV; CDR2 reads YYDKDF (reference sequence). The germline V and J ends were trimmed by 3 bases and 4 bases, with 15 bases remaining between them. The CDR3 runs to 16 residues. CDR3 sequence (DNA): TGTGCCACCAGCAGTCGCGGGGAGGCCGGCACCGGGGAGCTGTTTTTT. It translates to CATSSRGEAGTGELFF.

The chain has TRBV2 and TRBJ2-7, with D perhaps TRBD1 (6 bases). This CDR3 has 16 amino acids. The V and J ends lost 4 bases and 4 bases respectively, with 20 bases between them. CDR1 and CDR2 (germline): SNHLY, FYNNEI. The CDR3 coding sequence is TGTGCCAGCAGTGGGGATCGACAGGTTCCGGGATACGAGCAGTACTTC. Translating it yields CASSGDRQVPGYEQYF.

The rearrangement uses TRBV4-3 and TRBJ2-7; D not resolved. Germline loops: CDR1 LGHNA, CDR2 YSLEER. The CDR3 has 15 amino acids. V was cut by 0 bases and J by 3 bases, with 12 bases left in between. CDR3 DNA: TGCGCCAGCAGCCAAGATCTAGAGAGATACTACGAGCAGTACTTC. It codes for CASSQDLERYYEQYF.

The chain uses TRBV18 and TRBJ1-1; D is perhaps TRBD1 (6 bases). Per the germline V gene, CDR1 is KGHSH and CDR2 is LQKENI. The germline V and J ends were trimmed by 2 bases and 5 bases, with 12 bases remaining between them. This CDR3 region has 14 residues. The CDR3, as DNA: TGTGCCAGCTCACCAACGGGACAACAGACTGAAGCTTTCTTT. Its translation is CASSPTGQQTEAFF.

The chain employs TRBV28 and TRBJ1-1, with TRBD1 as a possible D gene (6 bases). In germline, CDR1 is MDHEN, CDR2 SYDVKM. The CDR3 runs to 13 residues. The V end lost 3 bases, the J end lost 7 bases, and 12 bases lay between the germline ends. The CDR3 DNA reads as TGTGCCAGCAGTTTGGACAGACCGGGTGAAGCTTTCTTT. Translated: CASSLDRPGEAFF.

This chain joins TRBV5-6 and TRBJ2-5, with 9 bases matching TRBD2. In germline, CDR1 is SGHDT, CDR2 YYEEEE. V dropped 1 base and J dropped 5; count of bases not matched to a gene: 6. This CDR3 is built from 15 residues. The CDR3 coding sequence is TGTGCCAGCAGCTTGTTGCGGGGGGGGACGGAGACCCAGTACTTC. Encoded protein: CASSLLRGGTETQYF.

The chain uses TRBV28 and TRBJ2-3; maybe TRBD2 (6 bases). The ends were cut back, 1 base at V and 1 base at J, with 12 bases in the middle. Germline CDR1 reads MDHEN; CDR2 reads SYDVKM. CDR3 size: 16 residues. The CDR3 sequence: CASSLFTGVRTDTQYF. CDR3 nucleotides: TGTGCCAGCAGTTTATTTACGGGAGTCCGCACAGATACGCAGTATTTT.

The CDR3 coding sequence is TGTGCCAGCAGCTCCACACCGTCCGAGCAGTACTTC. It yields the protein CASSSTPSEQYF. The V call is TRBV11-3, the J call TRBJ2-7; D is unresolved. The CDR3 runs to 12 residues. The V gene lost 4 bases and the J gene lost 6 bases, with 10 bases spanning the gap. Looked up from germline, CDR1 is SGHNT and CDR2 is YENEEA. Complete variable domain (other parts from reference TRBV11-3 and TRBJ2-7): EAGVVQSPRYKIIEKKQPVAFWCNPISGHNTLYWYLQNLGQGPELLIRYENEEAVDDSQLPKDRFSAERLKGVDSTLKIQPAELGDSAVYLCASSSTPSEQYFGPGTRLTVT.

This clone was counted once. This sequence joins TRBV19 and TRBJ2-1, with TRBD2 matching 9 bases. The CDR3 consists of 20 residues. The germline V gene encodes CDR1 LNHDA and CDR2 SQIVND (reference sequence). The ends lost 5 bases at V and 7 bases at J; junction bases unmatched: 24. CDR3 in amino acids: CASSLSYWPPAGLAGNEQFF. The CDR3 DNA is TGTGCCAGTAGTTTGTCGTACTGGCCCCCGGCGGGACTAGCCGGGAATGAGCAGTTCTTC.

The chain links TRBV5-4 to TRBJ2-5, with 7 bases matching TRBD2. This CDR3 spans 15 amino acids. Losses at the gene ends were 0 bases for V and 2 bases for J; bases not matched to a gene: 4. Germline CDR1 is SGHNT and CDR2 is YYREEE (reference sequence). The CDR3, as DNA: TGTGCCAGCAGCTTGGACCCGGGACTACAAGAGACCCAGTACTTC. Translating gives CASSLDPGLQETQYF.

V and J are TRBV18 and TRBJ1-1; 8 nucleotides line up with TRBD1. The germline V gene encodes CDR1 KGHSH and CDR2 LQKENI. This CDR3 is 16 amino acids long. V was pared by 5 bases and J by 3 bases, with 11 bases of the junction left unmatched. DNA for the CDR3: TGTGCCAGCTCAAACGTTTTAGGACAGGGCGACACTGAAGCTTTCTTT. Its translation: CASSNVLGQGDTEAFF.

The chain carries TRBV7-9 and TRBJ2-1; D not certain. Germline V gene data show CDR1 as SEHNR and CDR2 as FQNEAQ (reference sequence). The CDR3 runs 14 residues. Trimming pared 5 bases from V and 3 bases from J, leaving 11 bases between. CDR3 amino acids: CASSRSEFYNEQFF. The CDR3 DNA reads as TGTGCCAGCAGCCGGAGCGAGTTCTACAATGAGCAGTTCTTC. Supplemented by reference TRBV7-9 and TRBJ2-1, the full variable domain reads DTGVSQNPRHKITKRGQNVTFRCDPISEHNRLYWYRQTLGQGPEFLTYFQNEAQLEKSRLLSDRFSAERPKGSFSTLEIQRTEQGDSAMYLCASSRSEFYNEQFFGPGTRLTVL.

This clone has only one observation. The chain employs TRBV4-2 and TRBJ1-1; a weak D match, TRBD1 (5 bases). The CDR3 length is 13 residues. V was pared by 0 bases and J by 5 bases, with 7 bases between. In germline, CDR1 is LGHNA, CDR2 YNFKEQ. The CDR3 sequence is CASSQDRGTEAFF. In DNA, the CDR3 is TGTGCCAGCAGCCAAGATCGGGGGACTGAAGCTTTCTTT.

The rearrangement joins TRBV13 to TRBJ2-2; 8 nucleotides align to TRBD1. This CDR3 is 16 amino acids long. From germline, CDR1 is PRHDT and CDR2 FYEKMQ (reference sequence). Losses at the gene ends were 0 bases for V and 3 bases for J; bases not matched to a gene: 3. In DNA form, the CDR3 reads TGTGCCAGCAGCTTAGGACAGGGGGAATACACCGGGGAGCTGTTTTTT. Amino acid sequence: CASSLGQGEYTGELFF.

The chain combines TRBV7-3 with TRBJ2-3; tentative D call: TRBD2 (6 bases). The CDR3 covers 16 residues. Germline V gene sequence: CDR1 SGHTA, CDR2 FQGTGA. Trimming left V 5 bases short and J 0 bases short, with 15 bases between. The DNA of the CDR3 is TGTGCCAGCAGCATGGGTGCGGGACCGAGCACAGATACGCAGTATTTT. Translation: CASSMGAGPSTDTQYF. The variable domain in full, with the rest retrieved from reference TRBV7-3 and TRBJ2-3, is GAGVSQTPSNKVTEKGKYVELRCDPISGHTALYWYRQSLGQGPEFLIYFQGTGAADDSGLPNDRFFAVRPEGSVSTLKIQRTERGDSAVYLCASSMGAGPSTDTQYFGPGTRLTVL.

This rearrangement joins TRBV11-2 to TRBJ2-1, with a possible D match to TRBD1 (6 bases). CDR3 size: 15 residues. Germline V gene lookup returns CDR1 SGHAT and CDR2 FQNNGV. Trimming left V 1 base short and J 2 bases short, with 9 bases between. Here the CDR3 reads CASSLAQGPYNEQFF. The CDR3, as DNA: TGTGCCAGCAGCTTAGCACAGGGCCCCTACAATGAGCAGTTCTTC. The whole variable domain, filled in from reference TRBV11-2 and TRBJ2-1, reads EAGVAQSPRYKIIEKRQSVAFWCNPISGHATLYWYQQILGQGPKLLIQFQNNGVVDDSQLPKDRFSAERLKGVDSTLKIQPAKLEDSAVYLCASSLAQGPYNEQFFGPGTRLTVL.